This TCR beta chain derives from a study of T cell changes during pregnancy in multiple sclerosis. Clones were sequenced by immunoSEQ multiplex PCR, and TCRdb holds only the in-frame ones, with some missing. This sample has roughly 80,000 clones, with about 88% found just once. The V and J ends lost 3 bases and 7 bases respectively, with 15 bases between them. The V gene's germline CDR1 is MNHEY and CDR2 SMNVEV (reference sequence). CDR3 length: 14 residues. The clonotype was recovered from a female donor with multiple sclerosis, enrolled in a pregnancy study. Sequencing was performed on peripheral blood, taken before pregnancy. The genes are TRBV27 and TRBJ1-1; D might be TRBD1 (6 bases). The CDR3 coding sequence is TGTGCCAGCAGTTTGGGGACAACTCCCGTTGAAGCTTTCTTT. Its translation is CASSLGTTPVEAFF.